This entry lists 22 T cell receptor beta chains sequenced from one sample in a study of blood T cell repertoires in COVID-19. Assay: immunoSEQ multiplex PCR; the TCRdb copy retains only in-frame clones and omits some. The sample lists about 360,000 clones, 81% occurring once. Sequencing was performed on peripheral blood. These receptors were collected from a human donor with acute or convalescent COVID-19. The donor label of this sample is uncertain.

V is TRBV30 and J is TRBJ1-1; no clear D gene. The CDR3 totals 13 residues. Trimming took off 0 bases at V and 3 bases at J, with 8 bases between the two ends. Germline V gives CDR1 GTSNPN, CDR2 SVGIG (reference sequence). The CDR3 is CAWSVGGYTEAFF. The CDR3 DNA follows: TGTGCCTGGAGTGTCGGTGGTTACACTGAAGCTTTCTTT.

This clone was seen only once. The chain uses TRBV7-6 and TRBJ1-1; D unclear. The V gene's germline CDR1 is SGHVS and CDR2 FNYEAQ. The CDR3 length is 14 residues. V lost 1 base and J 8 bases, leaving 14 bases between the germline ends. The CDR3 spells CASSLGGRLTEAFF. The CDR3 bases are TGTGCCAGCAGCTTAGGAGGAAGACTAACGGAAGCTTTCTTT.

The chain has TRBV5-4 and TRBJ2-1; TRBD2 matches at 8 bases. The junction had 5 bases not matched to a gene; V was cut back by 0 bases and J by 3 bases. The CDR3 is 16 amino acids. The germline CDR1 and CDR2 sequences are SGHNT and YYREEE (reference sequence). CDR3 loop: CASSLELAESYNEQFF. Here the CDR3 DNA reads TGTGCCAGCAGCTTGGAACTAGCGGAGAGCTACAATGAGCAGTTCTTC.

The chain joins TRBV11-2 to TRBJ1-3; TRBD1 agrees at 7 bases. Germline assignment: CDR1 SGHAT and CDR2 FQNNGV. CDR3 length: 17 amino acids. V dropped 5 bases and J dropped 2; count of bases not matched to a gene: 12. Here the CDR3 DNA reads TGTGCCAGCAGCGGCCGACGGGGACAGCTCCCTGGAAACACCATATATTTT. It translates to CASSGRRGQLPGNTIYF.

This chain links TRBV11-2 with TRBJ2-1; a weak D match, TRBD1 (6 bases). CDR3 size: 14 residues. V was clipped by 5 bases and J by 9 bases, with 17 bases between them. The germline gives CDR1 SGHAT, CDR2 FQNNGV. In DNA form, the CDR3 reads TGTGCCAGCAGCGAACCGGGACATATTAGTGAGCAGTTCTTC. It yields the protein CASSEPGHISEQFF.

The chain joins TRBV19 to TRBJ2-7; D unclear. Germline V gene data show CDR1 as LNHDA and CDR2 as SQIVND (reference sequence). The ends were cut back, 8 bases at V and 2 bases at J, with 16 bases in the middle. This CDR3 is 14 amino acids long. The CDR3 nucleotides read TGTGCCAGTTCTCGAACGTTAGGAGCCTACGAGCAGTACTTC. Translation: CASSRTLGAYEQYF.

Of note for this clone: This CDR3 is also generated by other DNA sequences in the sample. V and J are TRBV7-2 and TRBJ1-5, with D unresolved. CDR1 SGHTA and CDR2 FQGNSA come from the germline V gene. With 6 bases removed from V and 4 bases from J, the gap between germline ends came to 10 bases. The CDR3 extends over 13 amino acids. CDR3: CASSRGGNQPQHF. CDR3 bases: TGTGCCAGCAGTCGAGGAGGGAATCAGCCCCAGCATTTT.

The gene calls are TRBV2 and TRBJ2-7; D is possibly TRBD1 (5 bases). Germline V gives CDR1 SNHLY, CDR2 FYNNEI. The CDR3 totals 12 residues. The V end was cut by 11 bases, the J end by 4 bases, with 15 bases between. The CDR3 reads CAGSRGLYEQYF. In DNA form, the CDR3 reads TGTGCCGGAAGTAGGGGTCTGTACGAGCAGTACTTC.

V and J are TRBV18 and TRBJ1-2; tentative D call: TRBD1 (6 bases). The CDR3 runs to 19 residues. The V end lost 3 bases, the J end lost 7 bases, and 30 bases lay between the germline ends. CDR1 and CDR2 (germline): KGHSH, LQKENI. For the CDR3, the DNA is TGTGCCAGCTCACCCATCAAGCCTACAGGGTCGTCCGGCTTAGTTGGCTACACCTTC. This translates into CASSPIKPTGSSGLVGYTF.

The chain uses TRBV3-1 (or the pseudogene TRBV3-2) and TRBJ1-2; 7 bases agree with TRBD1. The V and J ends lost 6 bases and 2 bases, in that order; junction bases with no gene match: 9. Germline V CDR1 and CDR2: LGHDT, YNNKEL (reference sequence). The length of the CDR3 is 15 residues. Here the CDR3 DNA reads TGTGCCAGCAGTAAAGGAACAGGGGTAAACTATGGCTACACCTTC. Translation: CASSKGTGVNYGYTF.

This clone showed up just a few times. The J gene is TRBJ1-2, the V gene TRBV4-1, with D uncertain. The V and J ends lost 0 bases and 1 base respectively, with 12 bases between them. Germline V gene lookup returns CDR1 MGHRA and CDR2 YSYEKL. The CDR3 loop spans 16 amino acids. Here the CDR3 reads CASSQDAQKLNYGYTF. DNA of the CDR3: TGCGCCAGCAGCCAAGACGCACAGAAGCTTAACTATGGCTACACCTTC.

As concerns this clone: Other DNA variants within this sample encode the same CDR3. This sequence joins TRBV12-3 or TRBV12-4 and TRBJ2-2; D may be TRBD1 (6 bases). This CDR3 spans 13 amino acids. Trimming left V 5 bases short and J 7 bases short, with 11 bases between. Here the CDR3 reads CASSPQGIGELFF. The DNA for the CDR3 is TGTGCCAGCAGTCCCCAGGGGATCGGGGAGCTGTTTTTT.

This chain links TRBV19 with TRBJ1-5, with a weak D call TRBD1 (5 bases). Trimming removed 5 bases at V and 7 bases at J, with 9 bases between. The CDR3 is 12 amino acids. Per the germline V gene, CDR1 is LNHDA and CDR2 is SQIVND (reference sequence). Here the CDR3 DNA reads TGTGCCAGTAGTCCGGGGGTGCAGCCCCAGCATTTT. This gives the protein CASSPGVQPQHF.

The chain joins TRBV7-6 to TRBJ1-1; D not certain. The germline gives CDR1 SGHVS, CDR2 FNYEAQ. This CDR3 is 14 amino acids long. Trimming pared 5 bases from V and 2 bases from J, leaving 12 bases between. CDR3 nucleotides: TGTGCCAGCAGCGCCCGCGGCGGTAACACTGAAGCTTTCTTT. Translating gives CASSARGGNTEAFF.

This chain uses TRBV6-1 with TRBJ1-2, with unresolved D. The CDR3 contains 16 residues. Germline-derived CDR1 and CDR2 are MNHNS and SASEGT. V shed 1 base and J shed 7 bases, with 19 bases lying between them. CDR3 residues: CASSEGALGFARGYTF. CDR3 DNA: TGTGCCAGCAGTGAAGGGGCACTAGGATTTGCTCGTGGCTACACCTTC.

In this sample, this clone turned up once. The J gene is TRBJ2-2, the V gene TRBV5-1; 7 nucleotides line up with TRBD1. The CDR3 is 15 amino acids. With V trimmed by 2 bases and J by 1 base, 2 bases remained unmatched. CDR1 SGHRS and CDR2 YFSETQ come from the germline V gene. Here the CDR3 reads CASSFRQGNTGELFF. The CDR3 DNA is TGCGCCAGCAGCTTCAGACAGGGGAACACCGGGGAGCTGTTTTTT.

The chain has TRBV6-5 and TRBJ1-2, with D tentatively TRBD1 (5 bases). V was cut by 0 bases and J by 8 bases, with 13 bases left in between. Per the germline V gene, CDR1 is MNHEY and CDR2 is SVGAGI. This CDR3 is built from 14 residues. CDR3 in amino acids: CASSYSIQGGGYTF. In DNA, the CDR3 is TGTGCCAGCAGTTACTCGATCCAGGGAGGGGGCTACACCTTC.

The DNA of the CDR3 is TGTGCCAGCAGTTTAAGGCCTAGCGGGGTTACCTACAATGAGCAGTTCTTC. This translates into CASSLRPSGVTYNEQFF. The chain links TRBV27 to TRBJ2-1, with 9 bases lining up with TRBD2. The germline gives CDR1 MNHEY, CDR2 SMNVEV (reference sequence). V was clipped by 2 bases and J by 2 bases; unmatched bases: 7. The CDR3 has 17 residues.

The chain uses TRBV2 and TRBJ1-3; the D gene is possibly TRBD1 (6 bases). CDR3 length equals 14 residues. Germline CDR1 is SNHLY and CDR2 is FYNNEI. Trimming stripped 4 bases from V and 4 bases from J, with 11 bases between. In nucleotides, the CDR3 is TGTGCCAGCAGTGCTTACAGGGCCGGAAACACCATATATTTT. This encodes CASSAYRAGNTIYF.

The chain has TRBV5-1 and TRBJ2-5, with 16 bases lining up with TRBD2. The junction had 12 bases not matched to a gene; V was cut back by 2 bases and J by 5 bases. Looked up from germline, CDR1 is SGHRS and CDR2 is YFSETQ. This CDR3 is built from 19 residues. The CDR3 coding sequence is TGCGCCAGCAGCTTTAGGGGACTAGCGGGGGGGACCCCCTCGGAGACCCAGTACTTC. This gives the protein CASSFRGLAGGTPSETQYF.

This clone was seen a few times. The chain joins TRBV2 to TRBJ2-7, with 10 bases fitting TRBD1. Germline V gene sequence: CDR1 SNHLY, CDR2 FYNNEI. The CDR3 loop spans 15 amino acids. V trimming: 6 bases; J trimming: 6 bases; junction bases outside the gene matches: 11. The CDR3 protein is CASSITGTGDGEQYF. Here the CDR3 DNA reads TGTGCCAGCAGCATTACCGGGACAGGGGACGGCGAGCAGTACTTC.

This clone was seen a few times. The chain is built from TRBV13 and TRBJ2-7, with 10 bases identical to TRBD1. Germline CDR1 reads PRHDT; CDR2 reads FYEKMQ (reference sequence). V trimming: 2 bases; J trimming: 4 bases; junction bases outside the gene matches: 2. The CDR3 is made up of 14 amino acids. DNA for the CDR3: TGTGCCAGCAGCTTAAGGGACAGGGGTTACGAGCAGTACTTC. It encodes CASSLRDRGYEQYF.